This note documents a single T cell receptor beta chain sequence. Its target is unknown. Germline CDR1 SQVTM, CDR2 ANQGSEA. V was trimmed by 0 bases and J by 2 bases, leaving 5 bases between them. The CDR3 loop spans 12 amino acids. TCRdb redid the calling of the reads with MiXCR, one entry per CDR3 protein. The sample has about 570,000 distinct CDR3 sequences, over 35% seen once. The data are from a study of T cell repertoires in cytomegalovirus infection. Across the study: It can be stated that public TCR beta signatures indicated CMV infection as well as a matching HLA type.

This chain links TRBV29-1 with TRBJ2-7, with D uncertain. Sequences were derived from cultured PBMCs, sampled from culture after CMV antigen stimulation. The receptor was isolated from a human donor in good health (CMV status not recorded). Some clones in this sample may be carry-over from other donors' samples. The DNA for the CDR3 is TGCAGCGTTGAAGATCTGGCCTACGAGCAGTACTTC. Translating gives CSVEDLAYEQYF.